This entry is about one TCR beta chain. Participants had their cohort set by participant-reported clinical history. The data are from a study of blood T cell repertoires in COVID-19. Study at large: T cells, B-cell-depleted T cells, or PBMCs provided the cDNA or gDNA that served as material.

The CDR3 has 16 residues. Trimming left V 0 bases short and J 3 bases short, with 18 bases between. Germline lookup yields CDR1 GTSNPN and CDR2 SVGIG (reference sequence). Only in-frame clones appear in the TCRdb table, and some are missing; sequencing was by immunoSEQ multiplex PCR. The table includes under 350,000 clones, more than 75% detected once. The V gene is TRBV30, the J gene TRBJ2-7; D gene unclear. The specimen sequenced was PBMCs or T cells enriched from blood (not recorded which). The TCR originated in a man aged 55-75 years who had recovered from COVID-19. In DNA form, the CDR3 reads TGTGCCTGGAGTGTTGGGCCGCCCCCCCAGATCTACGAGCAGTACTTC. Its translation is CAWSVGPPPQIYEQYF.